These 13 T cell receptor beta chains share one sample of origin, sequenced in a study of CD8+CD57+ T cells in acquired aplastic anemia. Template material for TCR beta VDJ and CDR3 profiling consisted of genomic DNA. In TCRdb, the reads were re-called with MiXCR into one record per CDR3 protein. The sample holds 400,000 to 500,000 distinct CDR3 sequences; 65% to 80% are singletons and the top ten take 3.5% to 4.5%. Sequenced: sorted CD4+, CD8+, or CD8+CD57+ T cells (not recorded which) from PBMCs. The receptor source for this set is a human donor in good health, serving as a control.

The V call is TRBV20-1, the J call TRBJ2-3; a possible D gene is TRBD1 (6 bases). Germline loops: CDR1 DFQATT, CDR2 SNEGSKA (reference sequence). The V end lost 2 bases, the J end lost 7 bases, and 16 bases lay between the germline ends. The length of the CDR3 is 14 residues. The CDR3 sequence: CSARHAGRGHTQYF. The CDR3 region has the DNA TGCAGTGCTAGACACGCGGGCAGGGGCCATACGCAGTATTTT.

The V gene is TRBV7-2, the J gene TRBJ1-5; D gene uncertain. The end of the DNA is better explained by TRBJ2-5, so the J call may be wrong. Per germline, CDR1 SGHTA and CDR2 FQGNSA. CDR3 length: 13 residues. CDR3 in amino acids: CASSSERFYDQYF. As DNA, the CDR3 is TGTGCCAGCAGCTCCGAGAGGTTCTACGACCAGTACTTC.

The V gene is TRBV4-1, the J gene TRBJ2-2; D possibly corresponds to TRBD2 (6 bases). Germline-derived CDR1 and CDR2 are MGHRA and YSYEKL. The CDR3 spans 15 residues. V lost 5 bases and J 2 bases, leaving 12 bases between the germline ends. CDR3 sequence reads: CASSIGGRNTGELFF. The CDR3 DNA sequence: TGCGCCAGCAGCATTGGAGGGAGAAACACCGGGGAGCTGTTTTTT.

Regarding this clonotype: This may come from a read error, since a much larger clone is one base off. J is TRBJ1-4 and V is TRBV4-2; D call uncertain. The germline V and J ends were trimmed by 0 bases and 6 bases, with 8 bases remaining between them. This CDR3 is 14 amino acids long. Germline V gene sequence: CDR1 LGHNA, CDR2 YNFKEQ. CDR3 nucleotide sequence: TGTGCCAGCAGCCAAGAGCAGATTGATGAAAAACTGTTTTTT. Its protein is CASSQEQIDEKLFF.

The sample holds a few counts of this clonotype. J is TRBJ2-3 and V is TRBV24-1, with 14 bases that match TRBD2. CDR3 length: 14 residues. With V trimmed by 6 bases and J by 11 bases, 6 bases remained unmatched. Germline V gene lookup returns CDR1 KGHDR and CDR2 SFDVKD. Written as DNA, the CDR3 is TGTGCCACCAGTCCTGGACTAGCGGGAGGTGAGCAGTATTTT. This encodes CATSPGLAGGEQYF.

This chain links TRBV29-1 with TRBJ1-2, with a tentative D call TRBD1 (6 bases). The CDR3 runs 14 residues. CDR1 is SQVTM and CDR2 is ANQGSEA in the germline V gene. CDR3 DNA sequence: TGCAAGGACGAAAGGGGACACACTAACTATGGCTACACCTTC. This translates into CKDERGHTNYGYTF.

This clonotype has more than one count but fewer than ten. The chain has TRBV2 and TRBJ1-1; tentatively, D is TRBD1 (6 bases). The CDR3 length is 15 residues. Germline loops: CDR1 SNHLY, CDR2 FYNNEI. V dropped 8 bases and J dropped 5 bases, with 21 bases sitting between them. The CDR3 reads CASSPVGAGATEAFF. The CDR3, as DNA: TGTGCCAGCTCACCGGTGGGGGCCGGGGCAACTGAAGCTTTCTTT.

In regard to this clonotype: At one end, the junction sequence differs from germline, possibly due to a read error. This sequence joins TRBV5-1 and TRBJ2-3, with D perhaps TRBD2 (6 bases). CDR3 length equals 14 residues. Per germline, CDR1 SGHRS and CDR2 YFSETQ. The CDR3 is CASRRATNTGTQYF. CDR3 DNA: TGTGCCAGCAGGAGGGCTACTAACACGGGTACGCAGTATTTT.

The CDR3: CASSQSRGNYGYTF. CDR3 nucleotide sequence: TGCGCCAGCAGCCAAAGCAGGGGCAACTATGGCTACACCTTC. The V and J genes are TRBV4-3 and TRBJ1-2, with a possible D match to TRBD1 (6 bases). Trimming stripped 2 bases from V and 2 bases from J, with 9 bases between. CDR1 LGHNA and CDR2 YSLEER come from the germline V gene. The CDR3 loop spans 14 amino acids.

The CDR3 sequence is CSRAFGELNTEAFF. DNA of the CDR3: TGCAGCAGAGCATTTGGAGAGTTGAACACTGAAGCTTTCTTT. The chain couples TRBV29-1 to TRBJ1-1, with D hard to call. The V gene lost 8 bases and the J gene lost 0 bases, with 16 bases spanning the gap. From germline, CDR1 is SQVTM and CDR2 ANQGSEA. CDR3 size: 14 residues.

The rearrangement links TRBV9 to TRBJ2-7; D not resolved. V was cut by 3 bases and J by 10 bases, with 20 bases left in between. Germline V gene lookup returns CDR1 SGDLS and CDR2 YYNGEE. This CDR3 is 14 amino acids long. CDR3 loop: CASSAPCSWYTQYF. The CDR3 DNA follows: TGTGCCAGCAGCGCTCCCTGTAGCTGGTACACCCAGTACTTC.

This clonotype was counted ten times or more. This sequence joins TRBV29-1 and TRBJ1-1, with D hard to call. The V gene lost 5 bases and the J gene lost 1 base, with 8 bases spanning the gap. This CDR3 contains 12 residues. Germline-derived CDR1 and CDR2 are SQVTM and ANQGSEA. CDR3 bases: TGCAGCGTTCGGGGTGCGAACACTGAAGCTTTCTTT. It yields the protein CSVRGANTEAFF.

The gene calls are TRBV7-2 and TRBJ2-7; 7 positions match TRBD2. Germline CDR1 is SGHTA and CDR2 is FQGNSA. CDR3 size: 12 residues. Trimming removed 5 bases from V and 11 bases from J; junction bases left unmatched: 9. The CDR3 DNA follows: TGTGCCAGCAGCCTTGGGAGGGGCAACAAGTACGTC. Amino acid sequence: CASSLGRGNKYV.